A single TCR beta chain is shown here with its context. Its antigen is not identified. The data were taken from a study of cytomegalovirus exposure and HLA in healthy donors. The PCR had 60 Vbeta and 13 Jbeta primers. Produced via immunoSEQ multiplex PCR; TCRdb's table is partial and in-frame only. Among 150,000 to 200,000 clones, about three quarters were seen once, and the ten largest hold around 3.5%. Study findings and constraints: Links to common viral pathogens appeared, in a later analysis, for several of the most significant clusters.

CDR1 MNHEY and CDR2 SVGAGI come from the germline V gene. Trimming removed 0 bases at V and 2 bases at J, with 7 bases between. The CDR3 spans 14 residues. The sequenced sample consisted of PBMCs. V is TRBV6-5 and J is TRBJ1-2; D not resolved. The TCR comes from a woman aged 60-70 years in good health and CMV-seropositive. CDR3 coding DNA: TGTGCCAGCAGTTACTCGACGAGGAACTATGGCTACACCTTC. Its protein is CASSYSTRNYGYTF.